The next 31 T cell receptor beta chains were all read from a single sample in a study of beta chain features in type 1 diabetes. All of the isolated RNA was reverse transcribed, so expressed TCRB transcripts were sequenced. Generated by immunoSEQ multiplex PCR, the TCRdb table keeps only in-frame clones and is missing some. The table lists over 100,000 clones, under 40% of them singletons. The sample consisted of stem cell memory CD4+ T cells from blood. Receptors originate from a woman aged 18-30 years in good health.

The V call is TRBV19, the J call TRBJ1-2, with 7 bases identical to TRBD1. The V segment lost 4 bases and the J segment 2 bases; nucleotides outside the gene matches: 1. Germline values: CDR1 LNHDA, CDR2 SQIVND (reference sequence). The CDR3 totals 13 residues. CDR3 sequence: CASSTTGNYGYTF. The DNA of the CDR3 is TGTGCCAGTAGTACGACAGGGAACTATGGCTACACCTTC.

This clone was observed a few times. The chain carries TRBV15 and TRBJ2-5; a possible D gene is TRBD2 (5 bases). CDR1 is LNHNV and CDR2 is YYDKDF in the germline V gene (reference sequence). This CDR3 spans 15 amino acids. With 1 base removed from V and 5 bases from J, the gap between germline ends came to 14 bases. The CDR3 here is CATSRGTSPRETQYF. CDR3 DNA: TGTGCCACCAGCAGAGGGACTTCCCCTAGGGAGACCCAGTACTTC.

This clone was found a few times. The chain is built from TRBV6-5 and TRBJ1-1; the D is unclear. V dropped 0 bases and J dropped 1 base, with 12 bases sitting between them. The CDR3 is 16 residues long. Germline V gives CDR1 MNHEY, CDR2 SVGAGI. CDR3 protein: CASSYSDGVSNTEAFF. The CDR3 coding sequence is TGTGCCAGCAGTTACTCGGACGGGGTATCGAACACTGAAGCTTTCTTT.

This clone occurred a few times. V usage is TRBV25-1 and J usage is TRBJ1-4; D gene unclear. Germline loops: CDR1 MGHDK, CDR2 SYGVNS. This CDR3 contains 12 residues. Trimming stripped 1 base from V and 8 bases from J, with 5 bases between. CDR3 coding DNA: TGTGCCAGCAGTGAATTGGGCGAAAAACTGTTTTTT. Its protein product is CASSELGEKLFF.

This clone has more than one count but fewer than ten. The CDR3 spells CASSLRAGGPDVLTF. In DNA, the CDR3 is TGCGCCAGCAGCTTGCGGGCGGGAGGGCCGGACGTCCTGACTTTC. V and J are TRBV5-1 and TRBJ2-6; 9 nucleotides agree with TRBD2. The CDR3 consists of 15 residues. Germline trimming cut 1 base from V and 11 bases from J; bases unmatched to any gene: 7. Germline V CDR1 and CDR2: SGHRS, YFSETQ.

The V call is TRBV7-2, the J call TRBJ2-1; possible D gene TRBD1, 5 bases. Trimming took off 5 bases at V and 0 bases at J, with 17 bases between the two ends. Germline V gene sequence: CDR1 SGHTA, CDR2 FQGNSA. The CDR3 is 17 residues long. CDR3 sequence (DNA): TGTGCCAGCAGCCGCCCCTCCCAGGGTAGCTCCTACAATGAGCAGTTCTTC. This encodes CASSRPSQGSSYNEQFF.

This CDR3 reads CATSRVRGVTYEQYF. Here the CDR3 DNA reads TGTGCCACCAGCAGAGTACGCGGGGTGACCTACGAGCAGTACTTC. The gene calls are TRBV15 and TRBJ2-7; D is perhaps TRBD2 (6 bases). The V end was cut by 1 base, the J end by 2 bases, with 12 bases between. From germline, CDR1 is LNHNV and CDR2 YYDKDF (reference sequence). The CDR3 is 15 amino acids.

This chain joins TRBV5-6 and TRBJ2-3; no firm D call. V lost 2 bases to trimming and J lost 3 bases, with 7 bases between them. The CDR3 loop spans 13 amino acids. Per germline, CDR1 SGHDT and CDR2 YYEEEE. This chain's CDR3 is CASSFLLTDTQYF. As DNA, the CDR3 is TGTGCCAGCAGCTTTTTGTTAACAGATACGCAGTATTTT.

This clone has more than one count but fewer than ten. The CDR3 DNA follows: TGTGCCAGCAGTTTAGGCGGGACGGTGAGAGATACGCAGTATTTT. This gives the protein CASSLGGTVRDTQYF. The V gene is TRBV28, the J gene TRBJ2-3, with D tentatively TRBD2 (6 bases). The CDR3 is made up of 15 amino acids. Germline V gives CDR1 MDHEN, CDR2 SYDVKM. The V and J ends lost 2 bases and 5 bases respectively, with 14 bases between them.

V is TRBV2 and J is TRBJ2-6, with a weak D call TRBD1 (6 bases). The CDR3 is 16 residues long. Trimming stripped 5 bases from V and 3 bases from J, with 14 bases between. CDR1 SNHLY and CDR2 FYNNEI come from the germline V gene. The CDR3: CASSYLRGFGANVLTF. CDR3 coding DNA: TGTGCCAGCAGTTACCTGAGGGGGTTTGGGGCCAACGTCCTGACTTTC.

The sample holds a few counts of this clone. CDR3 nucleotide sequence: TGTGCCAGCAACCAAAAGCCGGGACAGGGGGCCTACGAGCAGTACTTC. It codes for CASNQKPGQGAYEQYF. The V call is TRBV28, the J call TRBJ2-7; 11 bases are shared with TRBD1. The CDR3 loop spans 16 amino acids. Germline V CDR1 and CDR2: MDHEN, SYDVKM. V was pared by 7 bases and J by 2 bases, with 10 bases of the junction left unmatched.

There are a few counts of this clone. The V gene is TRBV28, the J gene TRBJ2-7, with TRBD2 matching over 10 bases. Trimming cost V 3 bases and J 5 bases; bases outside gene matches: 10. Germline V gene data show CDR1 as MDHEN and CDR2 as SYDVKM. CDR3 size: 16 residues. CDR3 protein: CASSLLGTSGKDEQYF. The CDR3 DNA is TGTGCCAGCAGTTTGTTGGGCACTAGCGGGAAGGACGAGCAGTACTTC.

Here the CDR3 reads CASRRLAGQADTQYF. The CDR3 DNA reads TGTGCCAGCAGACGACTAGCGGGCCAAGCGGATACGCAGTATTTT. The chain combines TRBV6-6 with TRBJ2-3; 10 bases are shared with TRBD2. Germline V gene data show CDR1 as MNHNY and CDR2 as SVGAGI (reference sequence). The CDR3 consists of 15 residues. V lost 6 bases and J lost 6; bases outside the gene matches: 9.

The chain is built from TRBV7-9 and TRBJ2-7; D remains ambiguous. From germline, CDR1 is SEHNR and CDR2 FQNEAQ (reference sequence). V was shortened by 3 bases and J by 3 bases, with 6 bases between the two germline ends. CDR3 length: 12 residues. CDR3 DNA: TGTGCCAGCAGCTTTGACTTCTACGAGCAGTACTTC. Translated: CASSFDFYEQYF. Full variable domain (missing parts from reference TRBV7-9 and TRBJ2-7): DTGVSQNPRHKITKRGQNVTFRCDPISEHNRLYWYRQTLGQGPEFLTYFQNEAQLEKSRLLSDRFSAERPKGSFSTLEIQRTEQGDSAMYLCASSFDFYEQYFGPGTRLTVT.

This sequence joins TRBV29-1 and TRBJ1-5; TRBD1 might be the D (6 bases). The germline CDR1 and CDR2 sequences are SQVTM and ANQGSEA. The CDR3 has 14 amino acids. V gave up 4 bases and J gave up 6 bases, with 16 bases separating them. The CDR3 loop is CSVADTRGSQPQHF. CDR3 nucleotide sequence: TGCAGCGTTGCCGACACCAGGGGAAGTCAGCCCCAGCATTTT.

The chain has TRBV6-6 and TRBJ2-3; possibly TRBD1 for D (6 bases). The CDR3 is 15 amino acids. The V gene's germline CDR1 is MNHNY and CDR2 SVGAGI (reference sequence). Trimming took off 5 bases at V and 4 bases at J, with 16 bases between the two ends. The CDR3 DNA sequence: TGTGCCAGCAGTCCCTACAGGGTTGGGCCAGATACGCAGTATTTT. It is translated as CASSPYRVGPDTQYF.

In its sample, this clone was seen a few times. The rearrangement joins TRBV19 to TRBJ2-1; TRBD1 agrees at 8 bases. This CDR3 region has 15 residues. The germline V gene has CDR1 LNHDA and CDR2 SQIVND (reference sequence). The ends lost 6 bases at V and 5 bases at J; junction bases unmatched: 9. The CDR3 protein is CASRSLGQGNNEQFF. CDR3 sequence (DNA): TGTGCCAGTAGATCCCTTGGACAGGGCAACAATGAGCAGTTCTTC.

The chain uses TRBV28 and TRBJ1-2; TRBD1 agrees at 9 bases. The length of the CDR3 is 13 residues. The V gene's germline CDR1 is MDHEN and CDR2 SYDVKM. With 7 bases clipped from V and 4 bases from J, the junction kept 4 bases outside the gene matches. Here the CDR3 reads CASIMGQGYGYTF. As DNA, the CDR3 is TGTGCCAGCATCATGGGACAGGGCTATGGCTACACCTTC.

This CDR3 is CASRWQRGLAGEETQYF. The DNA for the CDR3 is TGTGCCAGCAGGTGGCAGAGAGGACTAGCGGGGGAAGAGACCCAGTACTTC. This rearrangement joins TRBV2 to TRBJ2-5, with 13 positions matching TRBD2. V lost 6 bases and J lost 3; bases outside the gene matches: 10. Germline assignment: CDR1 SNHLY and CDR2 FYNNEI. CDR3 length equals 17 residues.

This clone has just a few counts. The gene calls are TRBV12-5 and TRBJ2-5; the D is unclear. This CDR3 comprises 19 residues. Germline CDR1 reads LGHNT; CDR2 reads FRNRAP. Between the trimmed V and J ends, which lost 0 bases and 3 bases, there was a span of 23 bases. CDR3 sequence: CASGLVTGRNPRIEETQYF. CDR3 DNA sequence: TGTGCTAGTGGTTTGGTAACTGGTAGGAATCCGCGGATTGAAGAGACCCAGTACTTC. The complete variable domain, with remaining parts taken from reference TRBV12-5 and TRBJ2-5, reads DARVTQTPRHKVTEMGQEVTMRCQPILGHNTVFWYRQTMMQGLELLAYFRNRAPLDDSGMPKDRFSAEMPDATLATLKIQPSEPRDSAVYFCASGLVTGRNPRIEETQYFGPGTRLLVL.

The rearrangement links TRBV6-5 to TRBJ2-2; D ambiguous. In germline, CDR1 is MNHEY, CDR2 SVGAGI. This CDR3 is built from 15 residues. V lost 2 bases and J 6 bases, leaving 13 bases between the germline ends. The CDR3 is CASSYGYLGAGELFF. As DNA, the CDR3 is TGTGCCAGCAGTTACGGGTATTTGGGCGCCGGGGAGCTGTTTTTT.

CDR3 amino acids: CASSLALAGGLGNTGELFF. The CDR3, as DNA: TGCGCCAGCAGCTTGGCGCTAGCGGGAGGATTAGGGAACACCGGGGAGCTGTTTTTT. The chain recombines TRBV5-1 with TRBJ2-2; 11 bases line up with TRBD2. Germline V gene sequence: CDR1 SGHRS, CDR2 YFSETQ. CDR3 size: 19 residues. V was clipped by 0 bases and J by 1 base; unmatched bases: 8. The full variable domain, rest sourced from reference TRBV5-1 and TRBJ2-2, is KAGVTQTPRYLIKTRGQQVTLSCSPISGHRSVSWYQQTPGQGLQFLFEYFSETQRNKGNFPGRFSGRQFSNSRSEMNVSTLELGDSALYLCASSLALAGGLGNTGELFFGEGSRLTVL.

This clone has more than one count but fewer than ten. The chain carries TRBV6-6 and TRBJ2-3; D gene unclear. With 2 bases removed from V and 0 bases from J, the gap between germline ends came to 9 bases. The CDR3 is 15 amino acids. The germline V gene has CDR1 MNHNY and CDR2 SVGAGI (reference sequence). The CDR3 nucleotides are TGTGCCAGCAGTTACGATCTGGCTAGCACAGATACGCAGTATTTT. Translating gives CASSYDLASTDTQYF.

The table lists this clone with a few counts. The chain combines TRBV15 with TRBJ2-1; TRBD1 is a possible D gene (5 bases). Germline V gene data show CDR1 as LNHNV and CDR2 as YYDKDF (reference sequence). This CDR3 region has 13 residues. V was cut by 4 bases and J by 5 bases, with 9 bases left in between. This CDR3 reads CATSKAGNNEQFF. The DNA of the CDR3 is TGTGCCACCAGCAAGGCAGGGAACAATGAGCAGTTCTTC.

This clone has only a few counts. The chain employs TRBV18 and TRBJ2-7; 9 nucleotides agree with TRBD1. Germline CDR1 and CDR2: KGHSH and LQKENI. The CDR3 runs 16 residues. V lost 2 bases to trimming and J lost 4 bases; unmatched junction nucleotides: 9. In DNA form, the CDR3 reads TGTGCCAGCTCACCAGACGGGACAGGGACACTGTACGAGCAGTACTTC. It is translated as CASSPDGTGTLYEQYF.

The chain couples TRBV7-9 to TRBJ1-1, with 7 bases lining up with TRBD1. Per germline, CDR1 SEHNR and CDR2 FQNEAQ (reference sequence). This CDR3 spans 15 amino acids. V was clipped by 5 bases and J by 0 bases; unmatched bases: 6. The CDR3 nucleotides are TGTGCCAGCAGCCGGGGACAGCCCGTGAACACTGAAGCTTTCTTT. It is translated as CASSRGQPVNTEAFF. Based on the CDR3 plus reference TRBV7-9 and TRBJ1-1, the full variable domain is DTGVSQNPRHKITKRGQNVTFRCDPISEHNRLYWYRQTLGQGPEFLTYFQNEAQLEKSRLLSDRFSAERPKGSFSTLEIQRTEQGDSAMYLCASSRGQPVNTEAFFGQGTRLTVV.

The V call is TRBV28, the J call TRBJ1-2; D uncertain. Trimming shortened V by 2 bases and J by 3 bases, and 13 bases separated the two germline ends. The CDR3 consists of 15 residues. The germline CDR1 and CDR2 sequences are MDHEN and SYDVKM. The CDR3 nucleotides are TGTGCCAGCAGTTTAAATGGCCCACCCTACTATGGCTACACCTTC. Translated: CASSLNGPPYYGYTF.

The rearrangement uses TRBV25-1 and TRBJ2-7; 14 bases align to TRBD2. This CDR3 spans 15 amino acids. The trim removed 7 bases at V and 6 bases at J, leaving 8 bases unmatched. The germline V gene encodes CDR1 MGHDK and CDR2 SYGVNS. CDR3 sequence (DNA): TGTGCCAGCAAATGGGGACTAGCGGGAGTACTCGAGCAGTACTTC. This codes for CASKWGLAGVLEQYF.

This sequence joins TRBV30 and TRBJ1-4, with a weak D call TRBD1 (6 bases). The CDR3 is made up of 18 amino acids. V was clipped by 2 bases and J by 3 bases, with 22 bases between them. CDR1 and CDR2 (germline): GTSNPN, SVGIG (reference sequence). The CDR3 DNA is TGTGCCTGGAGTCTACGCCCCCCTGACAGGCTAGCTAATGAAAAACTGTTTTTT. It encodes CAWSLRPPDRLANEKLFF.

The rearrangement links TRBV5-8 to TRBJ2-1; D gene unclear. Germline assignment: CDR1 SGHTS and CDR2 YDEGEE. The ends were cut back, 0 bases at V and 8 bases at J, with 6 bases in the middle. The CDR3 has 12 residues. The CDR3 sequence: CASSLGEDEQFF. As DNA, the CDR3 is TGTGCCAGCAGCTTGGGAGAGGATGAGCAGTTCTTC.

V gene TRBV27 combines with J gene TRBJ2-3; D remains ambiguous. This CDR3 spans 13 amino acids. Between the trimmed V and J ends, which lost 5 bases and 4 bases, there was a span of 10 bases. The V gene's germline CDR1 is MNHEY and CDR2 SMNVEV (reference sequence). CDR3 region: CASSADRPDTQYF. In nucleotides, the CDR3 is TGTGCCAGCAGTGCGGATAGACCAGATACGCAGTATTTT.